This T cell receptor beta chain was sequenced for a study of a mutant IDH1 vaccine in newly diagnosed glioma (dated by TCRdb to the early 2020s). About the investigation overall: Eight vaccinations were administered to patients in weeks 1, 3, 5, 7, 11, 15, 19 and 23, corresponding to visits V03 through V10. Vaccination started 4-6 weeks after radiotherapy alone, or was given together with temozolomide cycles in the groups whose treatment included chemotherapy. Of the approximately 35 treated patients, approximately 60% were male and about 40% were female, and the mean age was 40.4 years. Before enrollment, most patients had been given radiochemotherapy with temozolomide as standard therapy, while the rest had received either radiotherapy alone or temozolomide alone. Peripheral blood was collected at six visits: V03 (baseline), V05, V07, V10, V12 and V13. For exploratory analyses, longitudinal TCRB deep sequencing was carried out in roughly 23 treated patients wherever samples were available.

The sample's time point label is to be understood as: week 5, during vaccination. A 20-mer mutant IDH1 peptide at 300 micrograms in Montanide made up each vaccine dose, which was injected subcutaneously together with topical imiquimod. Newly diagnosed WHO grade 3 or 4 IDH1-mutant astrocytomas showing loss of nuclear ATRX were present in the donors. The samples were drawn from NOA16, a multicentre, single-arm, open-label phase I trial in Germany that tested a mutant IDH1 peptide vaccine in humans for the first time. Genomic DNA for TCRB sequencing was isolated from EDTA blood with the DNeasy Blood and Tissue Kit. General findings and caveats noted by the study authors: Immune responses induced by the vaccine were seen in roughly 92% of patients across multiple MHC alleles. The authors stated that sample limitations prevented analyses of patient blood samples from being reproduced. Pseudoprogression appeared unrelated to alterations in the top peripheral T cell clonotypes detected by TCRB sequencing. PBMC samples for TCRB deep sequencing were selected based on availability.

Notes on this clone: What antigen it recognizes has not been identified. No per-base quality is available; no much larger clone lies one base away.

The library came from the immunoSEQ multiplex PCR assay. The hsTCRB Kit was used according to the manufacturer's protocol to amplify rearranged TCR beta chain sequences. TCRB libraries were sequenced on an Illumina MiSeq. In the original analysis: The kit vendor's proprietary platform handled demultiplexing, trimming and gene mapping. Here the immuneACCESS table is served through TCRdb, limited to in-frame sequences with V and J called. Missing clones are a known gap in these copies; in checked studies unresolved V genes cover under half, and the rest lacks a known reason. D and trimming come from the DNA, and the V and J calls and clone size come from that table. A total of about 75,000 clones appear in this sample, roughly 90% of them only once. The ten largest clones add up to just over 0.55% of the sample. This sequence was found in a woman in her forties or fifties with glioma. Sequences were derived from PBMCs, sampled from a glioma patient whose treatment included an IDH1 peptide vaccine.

The CDR3 loop reads CSVTRGAGLGANVLTF. The DNA sequence is TGCAGCGTGACCCGGGGGGCGGGCTTGGGGGCCAACGTCCTGACTTTC. The rearrangement combines TRBV29-1 with TRBJ2-6, and possibly TRBD2, on 7 matching bases. The V and J ends are trimmed by 6 bases and 4 bases, leaving 19 bases between them. CDR1 SQVTM and CDR2 ANQGSEA were looked up in the germline V gene. The CDR3 runs 16 amino acids, cysteine and phenylalanine included. The read is trimmed to its CDR3 DNA, 48 bases read in frame from base 1.